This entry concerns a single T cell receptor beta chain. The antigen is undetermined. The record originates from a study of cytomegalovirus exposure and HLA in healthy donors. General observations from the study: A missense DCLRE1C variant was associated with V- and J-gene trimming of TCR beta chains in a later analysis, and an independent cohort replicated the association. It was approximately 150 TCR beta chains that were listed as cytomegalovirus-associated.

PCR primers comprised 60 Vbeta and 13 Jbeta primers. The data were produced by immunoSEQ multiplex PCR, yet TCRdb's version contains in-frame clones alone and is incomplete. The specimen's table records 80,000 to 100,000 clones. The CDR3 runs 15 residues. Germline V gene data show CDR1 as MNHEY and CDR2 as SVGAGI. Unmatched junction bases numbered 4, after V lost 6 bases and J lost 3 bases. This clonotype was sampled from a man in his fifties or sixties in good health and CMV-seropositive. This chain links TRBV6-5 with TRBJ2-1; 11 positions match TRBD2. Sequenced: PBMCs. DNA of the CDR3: TGTGCCAGCAGGGTCACTAGCGGGGGCTACAATGAGCAGTTCTTC. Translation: CASRVTSGGYNEQFF.